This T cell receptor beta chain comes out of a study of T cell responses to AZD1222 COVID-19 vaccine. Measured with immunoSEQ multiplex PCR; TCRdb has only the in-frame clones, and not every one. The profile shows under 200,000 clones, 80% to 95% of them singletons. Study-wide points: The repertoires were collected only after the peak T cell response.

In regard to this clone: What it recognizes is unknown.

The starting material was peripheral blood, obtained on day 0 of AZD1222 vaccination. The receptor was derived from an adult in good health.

CDR3 nucleotide sequence: TGTGCCAGCAGAGGGGGAGGTGGGACAGTAGATTCACCCCTCCACTTT. This encodes CASRGGGGTVDSPLHF. The chain has TRBV2 and TRBJ1-6; TRBD1 matches at 7 bases. CDR1 and CDR2 from the germline V gene are SNHLY and FYNNEI. CDR3 length equals 16 residues. Trimming removed 6 bases from V and 8 bases from J; junction bases left unmatched: 13.